The 3 T cell receptor beta chains given below trace back to one sample, sequenced in a study of blood T cell repertoires in COVID-19. The assay was immunoSEQ multiplex PCR, and TCRdb's table has in-frame clones only and misses some. This sample has fewer than 200,000 clones, with 65% to 90% found just once. Sequencing was done on a sample of peripheral blood. The receptors stem from a man aged 50-59 years with active or convalescent COVID-19.

The chain uses TRBV29-1 and TRBJ1-1; 7 bases are a match to TRBD1. Trimming at V came to 6 bases and at J to 3 bases, leaving 1 base not matched to a gene. Germline assignment: CDR1 SQVTM and CDR2 ANQGSEA. This CDR3 has 11 amino acids. CDR3 protein: CSVRGDTEAFF. CDR3 bases: TGCAGCGTCAGGGGGGACACTGAAGCTTTCTTT.

The chain has TRBV11-2 and TRBJ2-7; possibly TRBD2 for D (6 bases). CDR3 length: 13 residues. The ends were cut back, 1 base at V and 3 bases at J, with 7 bases in the middle. Germline values: CDR1 SGHAT, CDR2 FQNNGV. The CDR3 bases are TGTGCCAGCAGCTTAGCGGGGGACTACGAGCAGTACTTC. Residues: CASSLAGDYEQYF.

V gene TRBV28 combines with J gene TRBJ2-5; possible D gene TRBD2, 5 bases. CDR1 and CDR2 (germline): MDHEN, SYDVKM. V was clipped by 3 bases and J by 6 bases, with 14 bases between them. CDR3 size: 14 residues. In DNA, the CDR3 is TGTGCCAGCAGTTTCAGTCTTAGCGTCCAGACCCAGTACTTC. This gives the protein CASSFSLSVQTQYF.